The 30 T cell receptor beta chains below all came from one sample that was sequenced in a study of T-cell reconstitution after alpha-beta-depleted transplantation in children. The library targeted TCRbeta and was prepared with unique molecular identifiers. One entry per CDR3 protein, called by TCRdb with MiXCR from the PCR reads. The profile shows some 200,000 distinct CDR3 sequences, 13% to 15% of them singletons. Sequenced here: PBMCs from the stem cell graft donor, sampled from the stem cell graft. Receptor source: a human donor who donated a stem cell graft to a child with acute lymphoblastic leukemia.

Ten or more counts support this clonotype. The chain uses TRBV5-1 and TRBJ2-1, with 8 bases matching TRBD1. CDR1 SGHRS and CDR2 YFSETQ come from the germline V gene. The J segment lost 6 bases and the V segment lost 5 bases, leaving 4 bases of the junction unmatched. There are 13 residues in the CDR3. The CDR3 DNA sequence: TGCGCCAGCAGTTGGACAGGGCCCAATGAGCAGTTCTTC. It encodes CASSWTGPNEQFF.

This clonotype occurred many times. The V gene is TRBV7-2, the J gene TRBJ2-1, with TRBD2 matching 7 bases. Trimming removed 2 bases from V and 9 bases from J; junction bases left unmatched: 13. CDR3 length equals 16 residues. CDR1 SGHTA and CDR2 FQGNSA come from the germline V gene. The CDR3 sequence is CASSLQSRREGSEQFF. For the CDR3, the DNA is TGTGCCAGCAGCTTACAGTCTCGCAGGGAGGGTAGTGAGCAGTTCTTC.

This clonotype was counted a few times. The rearrangement joins TRBV29-1 to TRBJ1-1; 10 nucleotides match TRBD1. The CDR3 is 14 residues long. Germline V gene data show CDR1 as SQVTM and CDR2 as ANQGSEA. Germline trimming cut 5 bases from V and 1 base from J; bases unmatched to any gene: 4. The CDR3 DNA follows: TGCAGCGTTACCGGACAGGGGGAGAACACTGAAGCTTTCTTT. Its translation is CSVTGQGENTEAFF. Full variable domain (remainder filled in from reference TRBV29-1 and TRBJ1-1): SAVISQKPSRDICQRGTSLTIQCQVDSQVTMMFWYRQQPGQSLTLIATANQGSEATYESGFVIDKFPISRPNLTFSTLTVSNMSPEDSSIYLCSVTGQGENTEAFFGQGTRLTVV.

This clonotype was detected many times. This chain connects TRBV29-1 to TRBJ2-2; D is unresolved. Per the germline V gene, CDR1 is SQVTM and CDR2 is ANQGSEA. CDR3 size: 12 residues. Trimming pared 7 bases from V and 4 bases from J, leaving 10 bases between. Here the CDR3 DNA reads TGCAGCGCCCCCTTGGGCACCGGGGAGCTGTTTTTT. It codes for CSAPLGTGELFF.

This clonotype was detected a few times. V gene TRBV28 combines with J gene TRBJ2-1; 9 nucleotides line up with TRBD1. Germline assignment: CDR1 MDHEN and CDR2 SYDVKM. The CDR3 has 15 amino acids. V gave up 7 bases and J gave up 7 bases; unmatched junction bases: 11. This chain's CDR3 is CASIFRDRVGNEQFF. CDR3 bases: TGTGCCAGCATCTTCCGGGACAGGGTAGGGAATGAGCAGTTCTTC.

This clonotype came up a few times. The rearrangement links TRBV7-9 to TRBJ1-2; maybe TRBD1 (6 bases). CDR1 is SEHNR, CDR2 FQNEAQ, per germline (reference sequence). Trimming pared 5 bases from V and 4 bases from J, leaving 23 bases between. The CDR3 is 17 amino acids. In DNA form, the CDR3 reads TGTGCCAGCAGCCCTTCTTCCAGGGGTCAGCTACTCTATGGCTACACCTTC. This sequence encodes CASSPSSRGQLLYGYTF.

This clonotype appeared a few times. In DNA, the CDR3 is TGTGCCACCAGTGATTCTTTGGGAGGTCTAGCGGGAGGGCCCCCCCCCTACGAGCAGTACTTC. It yields the protein CATSDSLGGLAGGPPPYEQYF. The chain carries TRBV24-1 and TRBJ2-7, with TRBD2 identical over 12 bases. The germline V gene has CDR1 KGHDR and CDR2 SFDVKD. V lost 2 bases, J lost 2 bases, and 18 bases stayed unmatched. This CDR3 is 21 amino acids long.

This clonotype was picked up many times. V is TRBV5-1 and J is TRBJ2-7; 10 bases fit TRBD1. The CDR3 length is 16 residues. Germline loops: CDR1 SGHRS, CDR2 YFSETQ. The V gene end was trimmed by 4 bases and the J gene end by 4 bases; junction bases not matched to a gene: 11. The CDR3 DNA follows: TGCGCCAGCAGCCCGCAGTCCGGGACAGGGGATTACGAGCAGTACTTC. Its translation: CASSPQSGTGDYEQYF.

This clonotype was seen just once. This rearrangement joins TRBV7-9 to TRBJ1-2; D is unresolved. The V end was cut by 3 bases, the J end by 8 bases, with 10 bases between. The CDR3 is 12 amino acids. CDR1 is SEHNR, CDR2 FQNEAQ, per germline (reference sequence). The CDR3 is CASSLTNGGYTF. The DNA of the CDR3 is TGTGCCAGCAGCTTGACGAACGGAGGCTACACCTTC. Complete variable domain (other parts from reference TRBV7-9 and TRBJ1-2): DTGVSQNPRHKITKRGQNVTFRCDPISEHNRLYWYRQTLGQGPEFLTYFQNEAQLEKSRLLSDRFSAERPKGSFSTLEIQRTEQGDSAMYLCASSLTNGGYTFGSGTRLTVV.

With respect to this clonotype: This may come from a read error, since a much larger clone is one base off. The genes are TRBV12-3 or TRBV12-4 and TRBJ2-7, with TRBD2 identical over 9 bases. The CDR3 consists of 15 residues. J lost 2 bases, V lost 4 bases, and 6 bases had no gene match. The CDR3 nucleotides are TGTGCCAGCAGTTCCTGTAGCGGGAGCGCCTACGAGCAGTACTTC. It translates to CASSSCSGSAYEQYF.

This clonotype was counted ten times or more. This sequence joins TRBV29-1 and TRBJ2-5; TRBD1 matches at 10 bases. V lost 7 bases to trimming and J lost 5 bases; unmatched junction nucleotides: 7. The germline V gene encodes CDR1 SQVTM and CDR2 ANQGSEA. This CDR3 region has 13 residues. The CDR3 DNA sequence: TGCAGCGCCGACAGACAGGGGGCGGAGACCCAGTACTTC. This codes for CSADRQGAETQYF.

This clonotype was seen at least ten times. This chain links TRBV20-1 with TRBJ2-1; 7 bases agree with TRBD2. This CDR3 spans 13 amino acids. Looked up from germline, CDR1 is DFQATT and CDR2 is SNEGSKA (reference sequence). Trimming took 6 bases from V and 7 from J; bases not matched to a gene: 9. CDR3 coding DNA: TGCAGTGCCCTAGGACTAGGTGGGAATGAGCAGTTCTTC. The encoded protein is CSALGLGGNEQFF.

This clonotype was recorded at least ten times. This rearrangement joins TRBV6-1 to TRBJ1-1, with no clear D. In germline, CDR1 is MNHNS, CDR2 SASEGT. Trimming left V 2 bases short and J 7 bases short, with 14 bases between. This CDR3 contains 14 residues. This CDR3 is CASSEPGKVGEAFF. CDR3 sequence (DNA): TGTGCCAGCAGTGAACCGGGCAAAGTGGGTGAAGCTTTCTTT.

This clonotype has ten or more counts. The chain has TRBV30 and TRBJ1-1, with D perhaps matching TRBD1 (5 bases). The CDR3 is 13 residues long. V lost 8 bases and J 6 bases, leaving 19 bases between the germline ends. Germline loops: CDR1 GTSNPN, CDR2 SVGIG (reference sequence). DNA of the CDR3: TGTGCCCGTGGGGCGGGCCGATTTCCTGAAGCTTTCTTT. The encoded protein is CARGAGRFPEAFF.

This clonotype has only a few counts. V and J are TRBV30 and TRBJ2-7, with TRBD1 matching over 8 bases. CDR3 length: 13 amino acids. Looked up from germline, CDR1 is GTSNPN and CDR2 is SVGIG (reference sequence). The V segment lost 0 bases and the J segment 2 bases; nucleotides outside the gene matches: 0. CDR3 sequence: CAWSVDRAYEQYF. CDR3 nucleotides: TGTGCCTGGAGTGTGGACAGGGCCTACGAGCAGTACTTC.

This clonotype was counted once. This clone may be a read error of a much larger clone one base away. This rearrangement joins TRBV5-1 to TRBJ2-7; unclear D gene. Germline V CDR1 and CDR2: SGHRS, YFSETQ. This CDR3 has 12 residues. The CDR3 reads CVSSLVFDEQYF. The CDR3 DNA reads as TGCGTCAGCAGCTTGGTATTCGACGAGCAGTACTTC. The variable domain in full, completed from reference TRBV5-1 and TRBJ2-7, reads KAGVTQTPRYLIKTRGQQVTLSCSPISGHRSVSWYQQTPGQGLQFLFEYFSETQRNKGNFPGRFSGRQFSNSRSEMNVSTLELGDSALYLCVSSLVFDEQYFGPGTRLTVT.

This clonotype was recorded at least ten times. The chain's CDR3 is CSASSGGDTQYF. The CDR3 nucleotides are TGCAGTGCTAGCAGCGGGGGAGATACGCAGTATTTT. This rearrangement joins TRBV20-1 to TRBJ2-3; the match to TRBD2 covers 8 bases. Unmatched junction bases numbered 1, after V lost 3 bases and J lost 5 bases. This CDR3 has 12 residues. Per germline, CDR1 DFQATT and CDR2 SNEGSKA (reference sequence).

This clonotype was observed at least ten times. The chain employs TRBV5-1 and TRBJ2-3; 15 bases fit TRBD2. This CDR3 spans 18 amino acids. Germline V gene data show CDR1 as SGHRS and CDR2 as YFSETQ. After removal of 0 bases from V and 6 bases from J, the junction contained 8 bases not matched to a gene. CDR3 in DNA: TGCGCCAGCAGCTTGGCCGGCGGGACTAGCGGGGGGATGGATACGCAGTATTTT. This codes for CASSLAGGTSGGMDTQYF.

This clonotype was detected a few times. The gene calls are TRBV12-3 or TRBV12-4 and TRBJ1-4; D is possibly TRBD1 (5 bases). Trimming left V 5 bases short and J 4 bases short, with 14 bases between. This CDR3 comprises 15 residues. CDR3 DNA: TGTGCCAGCAGTCCCTGGGGACGGCTTAATGAAAAACTGTTTTTT. This sequence encodes CASSPWGRLNEKLFF.

As for this clonotype: A clone one base away is much larger, so this may be a read error. The rearrangement uses TRBV20-1 and TRBJ2-1, with TRBD2 identical over 7 bases. This CDR3 is built from 12 residues. Germline V gene sequence: CDR1 DFQATT, CDR2 SNEGSKA (reference sequence). Trimming cost V 6 bases and J 4 bases; bases outside gene matches: 3. CDR3 loop: CSAPREYNEQFF. The CDR3 DNA is TGCAGTGCACCGCGGGAGTACAATGAGCAGTTCTTC.

This clonotype has a count of ten or more. The chain is built from TRBV29-1 and TRBJ2-2; no reliable D call. The CDR3 runs 13 residues. V lost 3 bases to trimming and J lost 9 bases, with 14 bases between them. The germline CDR1 and CDR2 sequences are SQVTM and ANQGSEA. The CDR3 bases are TGCAGCGTTGATCAAGGGCCTGGGTGGGAGCTGTTTTTT. Translation: CSVDQGPGWELFF.

This clonotype occurred many times. The DNA of the CDR3 is TGTGCCAGCACCCCCAGGGCGTGGGGGGAGCAGTACTTC. Its protein is CASTPRAWGEQYF. The chain carries TRBV12-3 or TRBV12-4 and TRBJ2-7; perhaps D is TRBD1 or TRBD2 (5 bases each). V shed 7 bases and J shed 7 bases, with 17 bases lying between them. The CDR3 loop spans 13 amino acids.

The sample holds many counts of this clonotype. The chain recombines TRBV25-1 with TRBJ2-6; possible D gene TRBD1, 6 bases. V lost 3 bases, J lost 0 bases, and 12 bases lay in between. Germline V lookup: CDR1 MGHDK, CDR2 SYGVNS. This CDR3 is 17 amino acids long. CDR3 sequence reads: CASSDRTASSGANVLTF. The CDR3 DNA is TGTGCCAGCAGTGACCGGACAGCCTCCTCTGGGGCCAACGTCCTGACTTTC.

The genes are TRBV7-6 and TRBJ2-3; D is uncertain. The CDR3 is made up of 14 amino acids. The germline V and J ends were trimmed by 4 bases and 4 bases, with 12 bases remaining between them. CDR1 and CDR2 from the germline V gene are SGHVS and FNYEAQ. CDR3 sequence reads: CASSSSGLSDTQYF. The CDR3 nucleotides read TGTGCCAGCAGCTCTTCCGGGCTCTCAGATACGCAGTATTTT.

The genes are TRBV5-1 and TRBJ1-1; 7 nucleotides align to TRBD1. Germline V gives CDR1 SGHRS, CDR2 YFSETQ. The CDR3 runs to 14 residues. The V and J ends lost 0 bases and 12 bases, in that order; junction bases with no gene match: 11. This CDR3 is CASSLGSGTVKTFF. CDR3 bases: TGCGCCAGCAGCTTGGGGTCTGGGACAGTAAAAACTTTCTTT.

Ten or more counts support this clonotype. V gene TRBV20-1 combines with J gene TRBJ2-1; D remains ambiguous. The V and J ends lost 0 bases and 7 bases respectively, with 16 bases between them. The V gene's germline CDR1 is DFQATT and CDR2 SNEGSKA (reference sequence). The CDR3 extends over 15 amino acids. The CDR3 sequence is CSARDLRIFRNEQFF. CDR3 nucleotide sequence: TGCAGTGCTAGAGATCTGAGGATCTTTAGGAATGAGCAGTTCTTC.

Note on this clonotype: An end of the junction differs from the germline gene, which may be a read error. The genes are TRBV5-1 and TRBJ1-1; D perhaps matches TRBD1 (6 bases). Looked up from germline, CDR1 is SGHRS and CDR2 is YFSETQ. This CDR3 is built from 14 residues. CDR3 DNA: TGCGACAGCAGCTCGGCGGGACAGAACACTGAAGCTTTCTTT. It specifies CDSSSAGQNTEAFF.

In its sample, this clonotype was seen many times. This chain links TRBV5-1 with TRBJ2-7; TRBD1 matches at 7 bases. The trim removed 5 bases at V and 3 bases at J, leaving 8 bases unmatched. Germline assignment: CDR1 SGHRS and CDR2 YFSETQ. The CDR3 consists of 14 residues. The CDR3: CASRVLQGRYEQYF. DNA of the CDR3: TGCGCCAGCAGAGTACTACAGGGGCGCTACGAGCAGTACTTC.

The chain recombines TRBV6-6 with TRBJ2-1, with TRBD1 as a possible D gene (6 bases). Trimming removed 6 bases from V and 8 bases from J, with 14 bases in between. Looked up from germline, CDR1 is MNHNY and CDR2 is SVGAGI (reference sequence). The CDR3 totals 13 residues. This chain's CDR3 is CASSPPGGDEQFF. The CDR3 DNA sequence: TGTGCCAGCAGCCCCCCTGGGGGCGATGAGCAGTTCTTC.

The chain links TRBV3-1 to TRBJ2-1; TRBD2 agrees at 13 bases. The V and J ends lost 11 bases and 7 bases, in that order; junction bases with no gene match: 17. Per germline, CDR1 LGHDT and CDR2 YNNKEL (reference sequence). The CDR3 is 17 residues long. In DNA form, the CDR3 reads TGTGCCTTCAGTAACCACCGGACTAGCGGGAGTAAGAATGAGCAGTTCTTC. As protein: CAFSNHRTSGSKNEQFF.